This TCR beta chain was retrieved from a study of blood T cell repertoires in COVID-19. The data were produced by immunoSEQ multiplex PCR, yet TCRdb's version contains in-frame clones alone and is incomplete. Here the sample spans about 500,000 clones, roughly 87% being singletons. This clone was picked up one time. V was pared by 5 bases and J by 3 bases, with 16 bases between. The CDR3 runs to 16 residues. CDR1 KGHDR and CDR2 SFDVKD come from the germline V gene. The clonotype comes from a woman younger than 35 who had recovered from COVID-19. The material sequenced was PBMCs or T cells enriched from blood (not recorded which). The chain combines TRBV24-1 with TRBJ1-5; D is possibly TRBD1 (5 bases). The CDR3 sequence: CATSGGPPDTNQPQHF. Here the CDR3 DNA reads TGTGCCACCAGTGGGGGTCCCCCGGACACCAATCAGCCCCAGCATTTT.